This T cell receptor beta chain was sequenced during a study of blood T cell repertoires in COVID-19 (dated by TCRdb to the early 2020s). Turning to the overall study: The collaborator samples originated in the United States, Italy and Spain and spanned the acute and convalescent phases of COVID-19. The dataset comprised deeply sampled blood TCRbeta repertoires from subjects exposed to, actively infected with, or recovered from COVID-19. A de-identified subject ID, COVID-19 status, age in years and sex were almost always included in the sample metadata. The repertoires were made available in a free public database intended to serve as a resource for research on the immune response to SARS-CoV-2. Samples were obtained from the ongoing ImmuneRACE study (first 160 participants) and from 950 to 1,500 subjects provided by 6 global collaborators. The material from the prospective study consisted of cDNA or gDNA derived from T cells, B-cell-depleted T cells, or PBMCs. Where available, HLA class I and class II types were taken from metadata supplied by the sample provider and were not determined by assay-based typing. Broader findings and caveats from the paper: Clinical and demographic metadata were provided uncurated, with the amount varying by source and participant.

Each collaborating institution followed its own protocols to collect whole blood in K2EDTA tubes. For TCRbeta analysis, collaborator samples were shipped as frozen whole blood, as isolated PBMCs, or as DNA extracted from either sample type. The immunoSEQ Assay, a bias-controlled multiplex PCR, was used to amplify TCRbeta CDR3 regions from genomic DNA. The original pipeline was this. The number of nucleated cells in each sample was estimated from the amplification of reference gene primers within the assay. To quantify the absolute abundance of each unique TCRbeta CDR3 rearrangement, sequence reads were collapsed and filtered. For each sample, productive Simpson clonality was calculated by taking the square root of Simpson's diversity index across productive rearrangements. As stored in TCRdb, this immuneACCESS dataset retains in-frame rearrangements with V and J assigned. A fraction of the clones does not appear; measured against another copy, unresolved V genes explain less than half of the discrepancy, and the remainder lacks a known reason. V, J and clone size are those of that table, while D and trimming were read from the DNA. This sample lists about 71,000 clones; about nine tenths were detected once. The ten largest make up less than 6.5% of the sample.

The germline V gene sets CDR1 to SNHLY and CDR2 to FYNNEI. V is clipped by 2 bases and J by 3 bases, and the sequence between their germline boundaries is 5 bases long. The CDR3 has 12 amino acids, counting the end cysteine and phenylalanine. The only DNA kept is the CDR3, 36 bases in frame from the first base. Turning to this clone: The target of this receptor is not known. The record has no base qualities; no much larger clone is one base away.

The chain was built from TRBV2 and TRBJ2-7; the D gene remains uncertain. The clonotype was recovered from a young woman with acute or convalescent COVID-19. Specimen: peripheral blood. The bases are TGTGCCAGCAGTGAACAGTACTACGAGCAGTACTTC. This codes for CASSEQYYEQYF.